Listed below are T cell receptor beta chains from one sample, sequenced in a study of T cell responses to AZD1222 COVID-19 vaccine. TCRdb's copy holds only in-frame clones and misses some; the assay was immunoSEQ multiplex PCR. The sample lists approximately 85,000 clones, just over 85% occurring once. The material was peripheral blood, obtained on day 0 of AZD1222 vaccination. The receptors stem from an adult in good health. CDR3s include the opening cysteine and the closing phenylalanine or tryptophan. Each record gives: J gene, D gene, clone size, V gene, CDR3 protein, CDR3 DNA. The D gene is left open where the match is weak. Clone sizes are given selectively: once, few, many, or a class where the clone is expanded.

>TRBJ2-1|.|.|TRBV2
CASSVQGPSNEQFF
TGTGCCAGCAGTGTCCAGGGGCCATCCAATGAGCAGTTCTTC
>TRBJ1-2|.|few|TRBV6-5
CASSEFLGSNYGYTF
TGTGCCAGCAGCGAGTTTTTAGGATCTAACTATGGCTACACCTTC
>TRBJ1-1|.|.|TRBV3-1/TRBV3-2
CASSQGVGSTEAFF
TGTGCCAGCAGCCAAGGGGTCGGCTCCACTGAAGCTTTCTTT
>TRBJ2-2|.|.|TRBV5-4
CASSLPGRGVPGELFF
TGTGCCAGCAGCTTGCCAGGGCGCGGGGTCCCCGGGGAGCTGTTTTTT
>TRBJ2-1|TRBD1|.|TRBV5-1
CASTRQGLNEQFF
TGCGCCAGCACCCGACAGGGTTTGAATGAGCAGTTCTTC
>TRBJ1-1|.|.|TRBV7-2
CATKRGGLHTEAFF
TGTGCCACAAAAAGGGGGGGTTTGCACACTGAAGCTTTCTTT
>TRBJ2-3|.|.|TRBV6-4
CASRPNLADTDTQYF
TGTGCCAGCAGGCCCAACCTGGCGGACACAGATACGCAGTATTTT
>TRBJ2-7|.|.|TRBV14
CASSPESLSYEQYF
TGTGCCAGCAGCCCCGAAAGTCTTTCCTACGAGCAGTACTTC
>TRBJ1-5|.|once|TRBV5-5
CASSFVGEQPQHF
TGTGCCAGCAGCTTCGTGGGCGAACAGCCCCAGCATTTT
>TRBJ1-5|.|.|TRBV6-2/TRBV6-3
CASSYGRQRNSNQPQHF
TGTGCCAGCAGTTACGGCCGACAGAGAAATAGCAATCAGCCCCAGCATTTT
>TRBJ1-2|TRBD1|once|TRBV19
CASSPGVQGMYNYGYTF
TGTGCCAGTAGTCCAGGGGTACAGGGGATGTATAACTATGGCTACACCTTC
>TRBJ2-7|TRBD1|.|TRBV9
CASSPLTGGQGAYEQYF
TGTGCCAGCAGTCCATTAACCGGGGGACAGGGGGCATACGAGCAGTACTTC
>TRBJ1-5|.|.|TRBV25-1
CASPNGQGKDQPQHF
TGTGCCAGCCCCAATGGTCAGGGGAAGGATCAGCCCCAGCATTTT
>TRBJ2-5|.|.|TRBV5-1
CASSLAAGKETQYF
TGCGCCAGCAGCTTGGCGGCAGGGAAAGAGACCCAGTACTTC
>TRBJ2-3|TRBD2|.|TRBV7-2
CASSWGGGPTDTQYF
TGTGCCAGCAGCTGGGGCGGGGGGCCAACAGATACGCAGTATTTT
>TRBJ1-5|.|.|TRBV7-8
CASSRDRYQPQHF
TGTGCCAGCAGCCGAGACCGTTATCAGCCCCAGCATTTT
>TRBJ2-7|TRBD2|.|TRBV6-2/TRBV6-3
CASSYQPWSGASYEQYF
TGTGCCAGCAGTTACCAACCCTGGAGCGGGGCCTCCTACGAGCAGTACTTC
>TRBJ1-2|.|.|TRBV30
CACWGGPNYGYTF
TGTGCCTGCTGGGGAGGGCCCAACTATGGCTACACCTTC
>TRBJ2-1|.|.|TRBV5-4
CASSFTVGEQFF
TGTGCCAGCAGCTTTACGGTCGGTGAGCAGTTCTTC
>TRBJ1-5|TRBD1|.|TRBV19
CASSIGDRYSNQPQHF
TGTGCCAGTAGTATAGGGGACAGGTATAGCAATCAGCCCCAGCATTTT
>TRBJ1-2|TRBD1|.|TRBV2
CASSEQGDRGDGYTF
TGTGCCAGCAGTGAACAGGGGGACAGGGGGGATGGCTACACCTTC
>TRBJ2-7|.|few|TRBV3-1/TRBV3-2
CASSPGTQQYF
TGTGCCAGCAGCCCTGGGACACAGCAGTACTTC
>TRBJ1-1|.|once|TRBV28
CASSQGLNTEAFF
TGTGCCAGCAGCCAGGGGTTAAACACTGAAGCTTTCTTT
>TRBJ1-4|.|.|TRBV5-4
CASSFLGSGLGEKLFF
TGTGCCAGCAGCTTCTTAGGGTCGGGCCTCGGTGAAAAACTGTTTTTT
>TRBJ2-5|.|.|TRBV7-2
CASSPTSAQETQYF
TGTGCCAGCAGCCCCACTAGTGCCCAAGAGACCCAGTACTTC
>TRBJ2-1|TRBD1|.|TRBV5-4
CASSLSGQAEQFF
TGTGCCAGCAGCTTATCCGGACAGGCTGAGCAGTTCTTC
>TRBJ1-2|.|once|TRBV19
CASSTTQVAVNYGYTF
TGTGCCAGTAGTACCACCCAGGTAGCTGTTAACTATGGCTACACCTTC
>TRBJ1-2|.|.|TRBV5-4
CASSFSPPTNYGYTF
TGTGCCAGCAGCTTCTCACCGCCAACTAACTATGGCTACACCTTC
>TRBJ2-3|TRBD1|.|TRBV20-1
CSASSSRDRGRLNTDTQYF
TGCAGTGCTAGTTCTTCACGGGACAGGGGGCGCTTAAACACAGATACGCAGTATTTT
>TRBJ1-1|.|.|TRBV18
CASSREEGSEAFF
TGTGCCAGCTCACGCGAGGAGGGGTCTGAAGCTTTCTTT
>TRBJ1-5|.|.|TRBV27
CASRNTGSSNQPQHF
TGTGCCAGCAGAAATACAGGGTCTAGCAATCAGCCCCAGCATTTT
>TRBJ2-7|.|.|TRBV9
CASSRGVEQYF
TGTGCCAGCAGCAGAGGGGTCGAGCAGTACTTC
>TRBJ1-3|TRBD1|.|TRBV7-9
CASTAREGGTEGNTIYF
TGTGCCAGCACCGCCAGAGAGGGGGGGACAGAGGGAAACACCATATATTTT
>TRBJ2-7|TRBD1|.|TRBV7-9
CASSPGQGYEQYF
TGTGCCAGCAGCCCCGGACAGGGGTACGAGCAGTACTTC
>TRBJ1-5|.|many|TRBV19
CASRSYLGSNQPQHF
TGTGCCAGTAGGTCCTACTTGGGGAGCAATCAGCCCCAGCATTTT
>TRBJ1-2|.|.|TRBV30
CAWSVEGGKLDGYTF
TGTGCCTGGAGTGTAGAAGGGGGGAAACTAGATGGCTACACCTTC
>TRBJ1-5|TRBD1|.|TRBV6-2/TRBV6-3
CASSPRQGNNQPQHF
TGTGCCAGCAGTCCCCGACAGGGGAACAATCAGCCCCAGCATTTT
>TRBJ1-2|TRBD1|.|TRBV13
CASSLGTGDYGYTF
TGTGCCAGCAGCTTAGGGACAGGGGACTATGGCTACACCTTC
>TRBJ1-1|.|once|TRBV6-5
CASSYSKRRPNTEAFF
TGTGCCAGCAGTTACTCGAAACGACGACCGAACACTGAAGCTTTCTTT
>TRBJ2-7|.|.|TRBV5-8
CASSFSSASYEQYF
TGTGCCAGCAGCTTCTCTAGCGCGTCCTACGAGCAGTACTTC
>TRBJ2-7|TRBD1|.|TRBV7-6
CASSPGTDYEQYF
TGTGCCAGCAGCCCTGGGACAGATTACGAGCAGTACTTC
>TRBJ1-3|.|.|TRBV5-1
CASSLETSGVGNTIYF
TGCGCCAGCAGCTTGGAAACCTCAGGGGTTGGAAACACCATATATTTT
>TRBJ2-2|.|.|TRBV18
CASSPGRTNTGELFF
TGTGCCAGCTCACCGGGACGGACGAACACCGGGGAGCTGTTTTTT
>TRBJ1-1|TRBD1|.|TRBV30
CAWTGDRVSTEAFF
TGTGCCTGGACAGGGGACAGGGTTAGTACTGAAGCTTTCTTT
>TRBJ2-3|TRBD2|.|TRBV11-3
CASSVSGLVRGTDTQYF
TGTGCCAGCAGCGTATCGGGACTAGTAAGGGGCACAGATACGCAGTATTTT
>TRBJ1-1|.|few|TRBV2
CASYGGTQAFF
TGTGCCAGCTACGGGGGGACTCAAGCTTTCTTT
>TRBJ2-5|.|few|TRBV4-3
CASSPDRGRGVETQYF
TGCGCCAGCAGCCCTGATAGGGGGAGGGGGGTCGAGACCCAGTACTTC
>TRBJ2-7|TRBD1|.|TRBV10-3
CAIAKPGQEGEQYF
TGTGCCATTGCTAAACCGGGACAGGAAGGCGAGCAGTACTTC
>TRBJ1-1|TRBD1|.|TRBV29-1
CSVRDRGQSEAFF
TGCAGCGTTAGAGACAGGGGTCAGAGTGAAGCTTTCTTT
>TRBJ2-3|.|.|TRBV19
CASSGTWEGADTQYF
TGTGCCAGTAGTGGGACCTGGGAGGGGGCGGATACGCAGTATTTT
>TRBJ2-7|TRBD1|.|TRBV18
CASSPPGQGRHEQYF
TGTGCCAGCTCACCCCCGGGACAGGGAAGACACGAGCAGTACTTC
>TRBJ1-1|.|.|TRBV27
CASSFQALLNTEAFF
TGTGCCAGCAGTTTCCAGGCGCTATTGAACACTGAAGCTTTCTTT
>TRBJ2-3|TRBD2|.|TRBV7-3
CASSLGASGRADTQYF
TGTGCCAGCAGCTTAGGGGCTAGCGGGAGGGCCGATACGCAGTATTTT
>TRBJ2-4|TRBD1|.|TRBV4-3
CASSLDRGNIQYF
TGCGCCAGCAGCCTTGACAGGGGGAACATTCAGTACTTC